This T cell receptor beta chain was sequenced for a study of T-cell memory formation after mild COVID-19. Study-level background: There were largely donor-specific TCR clusters. Points from the study as a whole: Pre-infection memory held some responding clones, suggesting pre-existing cross-reactive T cells responded. While clones contracting from day 15 to 85 were balanced between CD4 and CD8, later expanders leaned CD4+.

TCRdb re-analysed the 5' RACE reads in MiXCR, keeping a single row per CDR3 protein. The sample yields nearly 250,000 distinct CDR3 sequences, 15% seen once. Comments on this clonotype: Its antigen is unidentified.

Trimming cost V 0 bases and J 7 bases; bases outside gene matches: 3. CDR1 is SGDLS and CDR2 is YYNGEE in the germline V gene. There are 14 residues in the CDR3. This TCR came from an adult woman who had mild COVID-19 (a few samples of this study predate the infection). Cell type and time point are not known. What was sequenced was PBMCs or a T cell subset sorted from them (not recorded which). This sequence joins TRBV9 and TRBJ1-4; 7 nucleotides line up with TRBD1. The CDR3 region is CASSVVAGGEKLFF. The CDR3 nucleotides are TGTGCCAGCAGCGTAGTGGCAGGGGGTGAAAAACTGTTTTTT.